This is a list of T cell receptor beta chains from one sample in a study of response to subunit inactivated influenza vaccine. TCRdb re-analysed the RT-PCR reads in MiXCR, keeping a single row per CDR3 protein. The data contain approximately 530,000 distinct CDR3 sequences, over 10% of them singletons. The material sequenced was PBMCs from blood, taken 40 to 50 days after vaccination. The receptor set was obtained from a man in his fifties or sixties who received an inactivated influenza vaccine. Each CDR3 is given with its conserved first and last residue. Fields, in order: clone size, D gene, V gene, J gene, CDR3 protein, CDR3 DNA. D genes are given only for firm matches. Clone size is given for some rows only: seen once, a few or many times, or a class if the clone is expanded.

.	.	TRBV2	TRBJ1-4	CASSELRDEKLFF	TGTGCCAGCAGTGAACTCCGCGATGAAAAACTGTTTTTT
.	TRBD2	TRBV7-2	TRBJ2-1	CASSFGTSGSSEQFF	TGTGCCAGCAGCTTCGGGACTAGCGGGAGTAGTGAGCAGTTCTTC
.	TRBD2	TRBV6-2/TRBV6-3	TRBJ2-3	CASSYSFTSGGRADTQYF	TGTGCCAGCAGTTACTCTTTTACTAGCGGGGGACGCGCAGATACGCAGTATTTT
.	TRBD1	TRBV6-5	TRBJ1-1	CASSYSRTGAGAFF	TGTGCCAGCAGTTACTCGAGAACAGGGGCTGGAGCTTTCTTT
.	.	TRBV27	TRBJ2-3	CASSLYRLVDTDTQYF	TGTGCCAGCAGTTTATACAGGCTCGTCGACACAGATACGCAGTATTTT
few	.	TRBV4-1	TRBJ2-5	CASSTYSGPGAQYF	TGCGCCAGCAGCACTTATAGCGGACCCGGGGCCCAGTACTTC
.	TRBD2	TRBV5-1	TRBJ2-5	CASSIGAGGQETQYF	TGCGCCAGCAGCATCGGAGCGGGGGGGCAAGAGACCCAGTACTTC
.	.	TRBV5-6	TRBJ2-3	CASSLSNTQYF	TGTGCCAGCAGCTTGAGTAATACGCAGTATTTT
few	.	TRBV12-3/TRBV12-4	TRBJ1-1	CASKMWGNTEAFF	TGTGCCAGCAAAATGTGGGGGAACACTGAAGCTTTCTTT
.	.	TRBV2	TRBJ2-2	CASSYREIGELFF	TGTGCCAGCAGTTACAGGGAAATCGGGGAGCTGTTTTTT
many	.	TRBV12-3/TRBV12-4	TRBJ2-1	CASSSGQDYNEQFF	TGTGCCAGCAGTTCCGGACAAGACTACAATGAGCAGTTCTTC
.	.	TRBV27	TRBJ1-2	CASSLNRVRYTF	TGTGCCAGCAGTTTAAACCGGGTTCGTTACACCTTC
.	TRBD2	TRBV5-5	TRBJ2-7	CASSPLAGAAYEQYF	TGTGCCAGCAGCCCACTAGCGGGGGCCGCCTACGAGCAGTACTTC
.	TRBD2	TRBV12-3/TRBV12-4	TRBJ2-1	CASSPGTSGRWGQFF	TGTGCCAGCAGCCCCGGGACTAGCGGGCGCTGGGGGCAGTTCTTC
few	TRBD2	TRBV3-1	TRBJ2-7	CASSQNGGGLGYEQYF	TGTGCCAGCAGCCAAAACGGCGGGGGGCTGGGCTACGAGCAGTACTTC
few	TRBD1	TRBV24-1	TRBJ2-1	CATSDTDRGLYNEQFF	TGTGCCACCAGTGATACCGACAGGGGGCTCTACAATGAGCAGTTCTTC
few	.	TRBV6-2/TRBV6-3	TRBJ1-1	CASSYTSNTEAFF	TGTGCCAGCAGTTACACGTCCAACACTGAAGCTTTCTTT
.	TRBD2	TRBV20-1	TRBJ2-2	CSAYGGALGGAGSGELFF	TGCAGTGCTTACGGGGGGGCCTTAGGGGGAGCGGGATCCGGGGAGCTGTTTTTT
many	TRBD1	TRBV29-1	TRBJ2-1	CSVARTGVNEQFF	TGCAGCGTTGCGCGAACAGGGGTGAATGAGCAGTTCTTC
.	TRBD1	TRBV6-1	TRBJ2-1	CASSRGQVTYNEQFF	TGTGCCAGCAGCCGGGGACAGGTGACCTACAATGAGCAGTTCTTC
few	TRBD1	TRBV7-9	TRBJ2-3	CASSAIGTGPDTQYF	TGTGCCAGCAGCGCAATCGGGACAGGGCCAGATACGCAGTATTTT
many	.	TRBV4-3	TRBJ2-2	CASSQVFLGLSTGELFF	TGCGCCAGCAGCCAAGTTTTCCTAGGGCTCTCAACCGGGGAGCTGTTTTTT
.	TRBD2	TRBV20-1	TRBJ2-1	CSASLAGGGLYNEQFF	TGCAGTGCTAGTTTAGCGGGGGGAGGGCTGTACAATGAGCAGTTCTTC
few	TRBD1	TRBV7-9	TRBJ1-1	CASSGQGVGTEAFF	TGTGCCAGCAGTGGACAGGGGGTAGGGACTGAAGCTTTCTTT
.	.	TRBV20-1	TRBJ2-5	CSAPGSDSETQYF	TGCAGTGCCCCGGGCAGCGACTCGGAGACCCAGTACTTC
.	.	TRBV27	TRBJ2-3	CASSSGTVSGDTQYF	TGTGCCAGCAGTTCCGGGACTGTCAGCGGAGATACGCAGTATTTT
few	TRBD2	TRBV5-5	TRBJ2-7	CASSPASGAPEQYF	TGTGCCAGCAGCCCGGCTAGCGGGGCACCGGAGCAGTACTTC
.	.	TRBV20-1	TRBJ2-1	CSARADRSSYNEQFF	TGCAGTGCTAGAGCAGACCGGAGCTCCTACAATGAGCAGTTCTTC
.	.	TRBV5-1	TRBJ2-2	CASSPEGREGSKNTGELFF	TGCGCCAGCAGCCCCGAAGGTCGAGAGGGCTCAAAGAACACCGGGGAGCTGTTTTTT
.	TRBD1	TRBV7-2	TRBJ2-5	CASSFRDRSSQETQYF	TGTGCCAGCAGCTTCAGGGACAGATCCTCCCAAGAGACCCAGTACTTC
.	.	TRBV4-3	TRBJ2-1	CASSQEAGGGRGEQFF	TGCGCCAGCAGCCAAGAAGCCGGGGGCGGTCGTGGTGAGCAGTTCTTC
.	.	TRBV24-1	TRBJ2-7	CAIRDAYEQYF	TGTGCCATCCGGGACGCCTACGAGCAGTACTTC
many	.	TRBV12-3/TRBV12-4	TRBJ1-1	CASSPTETDWNRVMNTEAFF	TGTGCCAGCAGTCCAACTGAAACAGATTGGAATCGGGTCATGAACACTGAAGCTTTCTTT
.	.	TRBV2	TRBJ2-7	CASSERQGYEQYF	TGTGCCAGCAGTGAACGGCAGGGCTACGAGCAGTACTTC
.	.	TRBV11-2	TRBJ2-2	CASSFGPLSRVANTGELFF	TGTGCCAGCAGCTTCGGGCCGCTTTCCAGAGTGGCGAACACCGGGGAGCTGTTTTTT
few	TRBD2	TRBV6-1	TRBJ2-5	CASSGLGHQETQYF	TGTGCCAGCAGCGGACTAGGGCATCAAGAGACCCAGTACTTC
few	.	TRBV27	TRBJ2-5	CASSLDRYGETQYF	TGTGCCAGCAGTCTAGACAGATATGGGGAGACCCAGTACTTC
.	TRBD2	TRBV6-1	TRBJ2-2	CASIGREATGELFF	TGTGCCAGCATCGGGCGGGAGGCCACCGGGGAGCTGTTTTTT
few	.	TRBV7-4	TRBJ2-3	CASSLDGRTSTDTQYF	TGTGCCAGCAGCTTAGACGGACGGACTAGCACAGATACGCAGTATTTT
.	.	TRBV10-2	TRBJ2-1	CASSEPLSLGAPLGNEQFF	TGCGCCAGCAGTGAGCCTTTATCTCTCGGAGCTCCTCTGGGGAATGAGCAGTTCTTC
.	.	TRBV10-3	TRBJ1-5	CAISDGQGGQPQHF	TGTGCCATCAGTGACGGTCAGGGAGGCCAGCCCCAGCATTTT
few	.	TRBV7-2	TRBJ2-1	CASSLSGRAEQFF	TGTGCCAGCAGCTTATCGGGGAGAGCGGAGCAGTTCTTC
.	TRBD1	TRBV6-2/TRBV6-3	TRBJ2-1	CASSYSDRGVYNEQFF	TGTGCCAGCAGTTACTCGGACAGGGGAGTTTACAATGAGCAGTTCTTC
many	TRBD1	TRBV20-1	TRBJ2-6	CSARRTGPGANVLTF	TGCAGTGCTAGACGGACAGGGCCTGGGGCCAACGTCCTGACTTTC
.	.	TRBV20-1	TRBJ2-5	CSARDYSQPQETQYF	TGCAGTGCTAGAGATTACAGCCAGCCACAAGAGACCCAGTACTTC
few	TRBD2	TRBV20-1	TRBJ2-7	CSARPGLAGYYEQYF	TGCAGTGCTAGACCCGGACTAGCGGGTTATTACGAGCAGTACTTC
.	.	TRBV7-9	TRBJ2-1	CASSLSSHEQFF	TGTGCCAGCAGCTTATCGTCCCATGAGCAGTTCTTC
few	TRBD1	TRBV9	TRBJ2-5	CASSALGTGIETQYF	TGTGCCAGCAGCGCCCTGGGGACAGGGATTGAGACCCAGTACTTC
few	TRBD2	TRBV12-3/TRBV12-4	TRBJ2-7	CASKLAGVPEQYF	TGTGCCAGCAAGCTAGCGGGAGTCCCCGAGCAGTACTTC
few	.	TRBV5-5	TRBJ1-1	CASSPIGQMNTEAFF	TGTGCCAGCAGCCCAATCGGACAGATGAACACTGAAGCTTTCTTT
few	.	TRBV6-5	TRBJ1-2	CASSYSASGGSGYGYTF	TGTGCCAGCAGTTACTCGGCCTCGGGGGGGTCAGGCTATGGCTACACCTTC
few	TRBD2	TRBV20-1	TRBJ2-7	CSARPPLAGVVEQYF	TGCAGTGCTAGACCCCCCCTAGCGGGAGTGGTCGAGCAGTACTTC
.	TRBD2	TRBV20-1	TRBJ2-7	CSASLGGSAYEQYF	TGCAGTGCTAGTCTAGGCGGGAGTGCGTACGAGCAGTACTTC